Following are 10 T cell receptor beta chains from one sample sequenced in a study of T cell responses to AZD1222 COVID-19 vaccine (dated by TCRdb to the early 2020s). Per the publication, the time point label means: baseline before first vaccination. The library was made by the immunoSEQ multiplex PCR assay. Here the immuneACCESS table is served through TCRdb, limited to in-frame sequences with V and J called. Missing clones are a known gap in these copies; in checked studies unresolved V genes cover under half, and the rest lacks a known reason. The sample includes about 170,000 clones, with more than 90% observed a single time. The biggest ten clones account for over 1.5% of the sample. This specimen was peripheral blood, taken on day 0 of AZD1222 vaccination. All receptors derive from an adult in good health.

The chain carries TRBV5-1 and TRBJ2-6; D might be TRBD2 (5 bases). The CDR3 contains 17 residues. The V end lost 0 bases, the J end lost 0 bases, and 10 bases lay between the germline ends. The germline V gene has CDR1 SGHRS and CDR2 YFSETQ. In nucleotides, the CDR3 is TGCGCCAGCAGCTTGGCCGGGATGAACTCTGGGGCCAACGTCCTGACTTTC. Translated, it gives CASSLAGMNSGANVLTF.

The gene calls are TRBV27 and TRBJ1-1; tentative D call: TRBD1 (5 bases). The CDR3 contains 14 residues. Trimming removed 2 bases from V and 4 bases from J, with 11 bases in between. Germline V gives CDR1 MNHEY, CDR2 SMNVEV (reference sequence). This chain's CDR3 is CASSLRSGTTEAFF. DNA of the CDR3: TGTGCCAGCAGTTTACGGTCAGGGACCACTGAAGCTTTCTTT.

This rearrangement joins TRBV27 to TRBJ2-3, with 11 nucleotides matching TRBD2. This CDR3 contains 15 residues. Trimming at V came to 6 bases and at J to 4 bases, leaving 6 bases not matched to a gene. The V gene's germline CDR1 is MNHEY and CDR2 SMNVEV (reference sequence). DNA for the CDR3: TGTGCCAGCAGCGCCGGGACTAGCGGTGCAGATACGCAGTATTTT. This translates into CASSAGTSGADTQYF.

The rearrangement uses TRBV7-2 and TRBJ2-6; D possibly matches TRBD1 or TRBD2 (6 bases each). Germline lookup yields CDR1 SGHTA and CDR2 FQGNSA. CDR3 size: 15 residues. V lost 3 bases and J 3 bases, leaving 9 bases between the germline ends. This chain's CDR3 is CASSFRGGGANVLTF. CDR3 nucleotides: TGTGCCAGCAGCTTCAGGGGAGGTGGGGCCAACGTCCTGACTTTC.

The CDR3 coding sequence is TGTGCCAGCAGCCAAGGCAGGTTGAGCTCTGGAAACACCATATATTTT. It codes for CASSQGRLSSGNTIYF. This chain joins TRBV4-2 and TRBJ1-3, with no clear D. Trimming removed 1 base at V and 0 bases at J, with 10 bases between. Germline values: CDR1 LGHNA, CDR2 YNFKEQ. The CDR3 loop spans 16 amino acids.

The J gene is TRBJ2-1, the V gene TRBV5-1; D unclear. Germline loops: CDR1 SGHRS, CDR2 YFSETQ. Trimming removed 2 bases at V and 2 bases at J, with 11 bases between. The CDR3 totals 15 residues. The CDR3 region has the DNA TGCGCCAGCAGCTTCACGGTACCGACCTACAATGAGCAGTTCTTC. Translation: CASSFTVPTYNEQFF.

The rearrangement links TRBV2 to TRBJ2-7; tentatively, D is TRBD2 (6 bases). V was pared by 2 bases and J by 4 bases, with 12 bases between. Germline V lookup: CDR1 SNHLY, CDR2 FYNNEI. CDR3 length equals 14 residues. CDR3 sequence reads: CASSEKRREYEQYF. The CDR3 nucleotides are TGTGCCAGCAGTGAAAAGAGGCGGGAATACGAGCAGTACTTC.

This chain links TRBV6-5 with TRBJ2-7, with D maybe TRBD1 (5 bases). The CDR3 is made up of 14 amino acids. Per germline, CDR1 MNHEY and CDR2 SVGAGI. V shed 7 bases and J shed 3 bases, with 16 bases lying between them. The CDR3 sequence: CASNLPTELYEQYF. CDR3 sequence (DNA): TGTGCCAGCAATCTCCCGACAGAACTCTACGAGCAGTACTTC.

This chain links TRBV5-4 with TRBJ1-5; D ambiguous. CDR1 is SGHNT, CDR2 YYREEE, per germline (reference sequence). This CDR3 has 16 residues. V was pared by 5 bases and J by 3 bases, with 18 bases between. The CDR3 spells CASSSTPGAPNQPQHF. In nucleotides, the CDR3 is TGTGCCAGCAGTTCGACACCAGGCGCACCCAATCAGCCCCAGCATTTT.

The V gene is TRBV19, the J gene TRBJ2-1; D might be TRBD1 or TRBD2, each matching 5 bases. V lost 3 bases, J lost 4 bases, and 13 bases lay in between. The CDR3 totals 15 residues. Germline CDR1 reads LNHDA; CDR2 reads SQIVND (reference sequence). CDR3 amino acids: CASSIDGGPYNEQFF. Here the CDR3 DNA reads TGTGCCAGTAGTATTGATGGGGGACCTTACAATGAGCAGTTCTTC.